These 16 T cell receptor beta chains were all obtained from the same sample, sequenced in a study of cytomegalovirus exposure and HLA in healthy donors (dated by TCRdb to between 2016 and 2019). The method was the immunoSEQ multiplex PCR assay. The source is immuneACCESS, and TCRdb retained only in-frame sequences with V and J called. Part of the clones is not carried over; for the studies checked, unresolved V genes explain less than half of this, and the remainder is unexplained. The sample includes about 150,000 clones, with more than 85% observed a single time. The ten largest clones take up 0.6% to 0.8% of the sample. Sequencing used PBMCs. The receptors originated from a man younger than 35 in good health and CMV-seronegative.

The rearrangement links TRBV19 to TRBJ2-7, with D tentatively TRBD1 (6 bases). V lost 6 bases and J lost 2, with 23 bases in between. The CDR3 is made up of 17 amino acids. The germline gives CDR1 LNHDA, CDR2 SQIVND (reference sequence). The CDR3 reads CASSYYGDIRTPYEQYF. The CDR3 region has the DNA TGTGCCAGTAGCTACTACGGGGACATCCGAACTCCCTACGAGCAGTACTTC. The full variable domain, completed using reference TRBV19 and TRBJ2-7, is DGGITQSPKYLFRKEGQNVTLSCEQNLNHDAMYWYRQDPGQGLRLIYYSQIVNDFQKGDIAEGYSVSREKKESFPLTVTSAQKNPTAFYLCASSYYGDIRTPYEQYFGPGTRLTVT.

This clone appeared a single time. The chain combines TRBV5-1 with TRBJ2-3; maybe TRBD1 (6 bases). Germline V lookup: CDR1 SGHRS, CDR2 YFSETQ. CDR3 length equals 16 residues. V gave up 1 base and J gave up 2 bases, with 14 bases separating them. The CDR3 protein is CASSLRGQGFTDTQYF. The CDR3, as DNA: TGCGCCAGCAGCTTGCGTGGGCAGGGGTTCACAGATACGCAGTATTTT. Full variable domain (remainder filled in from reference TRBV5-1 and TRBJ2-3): KAGVTQTPRYLIKTRGQQVTLSCSPISGHRSVSWYQQTPGQGLQFLFEYFSETQRNKGNFPGRFSGRQFSNSRSEMNVSTLELGDSALYLCASSLRGQGFTDTQYFGPGTRLTVL.

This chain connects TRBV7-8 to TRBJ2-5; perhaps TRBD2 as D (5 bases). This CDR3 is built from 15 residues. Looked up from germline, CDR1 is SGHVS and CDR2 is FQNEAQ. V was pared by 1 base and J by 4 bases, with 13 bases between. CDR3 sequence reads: CASSLERRAPETQYF. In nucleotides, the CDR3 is TGTGCCAGCAGCTTAGAACGGCGGGCCCCAGAGACCCAGTACTTC.

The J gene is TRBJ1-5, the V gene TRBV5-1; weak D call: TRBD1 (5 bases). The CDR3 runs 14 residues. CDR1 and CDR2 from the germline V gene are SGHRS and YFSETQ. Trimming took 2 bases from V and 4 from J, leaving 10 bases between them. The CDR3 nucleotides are TGCGCCAGCAGCTTTGGAGGGGTTAATCAGCCCCAGCATTTT. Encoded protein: CASSFGGVNQPQHF.

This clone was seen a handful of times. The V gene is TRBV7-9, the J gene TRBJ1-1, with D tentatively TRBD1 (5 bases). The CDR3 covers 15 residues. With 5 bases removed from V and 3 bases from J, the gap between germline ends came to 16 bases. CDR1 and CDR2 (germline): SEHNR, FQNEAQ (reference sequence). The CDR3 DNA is TGTGCCAGCAGCCCACTTTTGGGGGAGGACACTGAAGCTTTCTTT. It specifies CASSPLLGEDTEAFF.

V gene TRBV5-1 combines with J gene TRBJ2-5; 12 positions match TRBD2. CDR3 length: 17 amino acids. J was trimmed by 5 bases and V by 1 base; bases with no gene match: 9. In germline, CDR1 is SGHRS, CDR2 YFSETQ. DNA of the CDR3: TGCGCCAGCAGCTTGTTGGCTAGCGGGAGGGCCGGGGAGACCCAGTACTTC. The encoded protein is CASSLLASGRAGETQYF.

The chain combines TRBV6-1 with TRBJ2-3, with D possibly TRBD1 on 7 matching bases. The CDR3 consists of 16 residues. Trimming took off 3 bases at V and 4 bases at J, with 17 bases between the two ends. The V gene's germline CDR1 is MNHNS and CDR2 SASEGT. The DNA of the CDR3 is TGTGCCAGCAGTGACCCCAGGGGGGCCGTGGCAGATACGCAGTATTTT. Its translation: CASSDPRGAVADTQYF.

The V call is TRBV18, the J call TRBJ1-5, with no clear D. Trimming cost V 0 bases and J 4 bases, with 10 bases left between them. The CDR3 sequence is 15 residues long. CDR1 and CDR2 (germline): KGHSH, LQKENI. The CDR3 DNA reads TGTGCCAGCTCACCACCCGGGGTTGTTAATCAGCCCCAGCATTTT. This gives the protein CASSPPGVVNQPQHF.

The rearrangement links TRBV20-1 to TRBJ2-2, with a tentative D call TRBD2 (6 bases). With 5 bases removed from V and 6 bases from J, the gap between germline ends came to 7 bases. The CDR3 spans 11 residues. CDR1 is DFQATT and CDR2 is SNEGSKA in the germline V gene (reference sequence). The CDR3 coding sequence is TGCAGTGCTTGGGGGGCCGGGGAGCTGTTTTTT. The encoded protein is CSAWGAGELFF.

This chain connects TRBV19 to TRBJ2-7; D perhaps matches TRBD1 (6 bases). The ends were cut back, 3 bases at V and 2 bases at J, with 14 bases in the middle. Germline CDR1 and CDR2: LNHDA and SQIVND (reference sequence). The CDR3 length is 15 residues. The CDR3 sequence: CASSMEDSRAYEQYF. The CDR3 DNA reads TGTGCCAGTAGTATGGAGGACAGTCGGGCCTACGAGCAGTACTTC.

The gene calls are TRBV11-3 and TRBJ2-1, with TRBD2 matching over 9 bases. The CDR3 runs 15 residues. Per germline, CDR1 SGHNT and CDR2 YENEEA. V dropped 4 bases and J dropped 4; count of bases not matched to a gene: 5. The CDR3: CASSSRLAAYNEQFF. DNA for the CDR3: TGTGCCAGCAGCTCGAGACTAGCGGCTTACAATGAGCAGTTCTTC.

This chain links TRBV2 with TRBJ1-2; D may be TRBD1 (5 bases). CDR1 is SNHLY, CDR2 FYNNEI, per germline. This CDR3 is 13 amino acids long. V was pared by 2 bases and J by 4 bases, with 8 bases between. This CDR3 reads CASSERQGYGYTF. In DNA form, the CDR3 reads TGTGCCAGCAGTGAAAGGCAGGGCTATGGCTACACCTTC.

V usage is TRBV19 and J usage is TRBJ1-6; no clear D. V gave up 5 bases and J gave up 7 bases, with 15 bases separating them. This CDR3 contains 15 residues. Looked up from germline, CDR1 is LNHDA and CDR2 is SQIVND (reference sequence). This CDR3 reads CASSWRTDSNSPLHF. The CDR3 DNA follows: TGTGCCAGTAGTTGGCGGACGGACTCAAATTCACCCCTCCACTTT.

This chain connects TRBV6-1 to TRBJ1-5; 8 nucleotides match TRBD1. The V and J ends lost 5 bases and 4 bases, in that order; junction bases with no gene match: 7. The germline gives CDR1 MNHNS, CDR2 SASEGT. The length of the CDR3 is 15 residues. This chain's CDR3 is CASSRQGRGNQPQHF. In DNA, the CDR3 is TGTGCCAGCAGTCGACAGGGGCGCGGAAATCAGCCCCAGCATTTT.

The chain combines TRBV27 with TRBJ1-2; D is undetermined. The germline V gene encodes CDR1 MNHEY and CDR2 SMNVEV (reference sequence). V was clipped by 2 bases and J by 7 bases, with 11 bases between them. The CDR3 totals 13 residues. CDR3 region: CASSLMRGGGYTF. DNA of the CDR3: TGTGCCAGCAGTTTAATGCGGGGAGGTGGCTACACCTTC.

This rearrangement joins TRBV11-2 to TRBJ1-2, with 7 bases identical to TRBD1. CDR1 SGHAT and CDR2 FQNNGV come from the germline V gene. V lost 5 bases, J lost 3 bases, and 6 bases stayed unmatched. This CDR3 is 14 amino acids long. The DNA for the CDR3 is TGTGCCAGCAGCGCAGACAGGGTCCACTATGGCTACACCTTC. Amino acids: CASSADRVHYGYTF.